This T cell receptor beta chain was recorded in a study of neurological immune-mediated disorders. Overall study results and limits: HTLV-1-associated myelopathy had the most TCR clonal expansion, and multiple sclerosis had the least, less than healthy controls.

This clonotype was seen many times. The antigen is undetermined. 5'RACE with 10-nucleotide random UMIs generated the cDNA. TCRdb itself ran the 5' RACE reads through MiXCR, one entry per CDR3 protein. The sample gives more than 45,000 distinct CDR3 sequences, roughly 3.5% of which show up once; roughly 1.7% is in the top ten. Trimming cost V 4 bases and J 8 bases, with 15 bases left between them. CDR3 size: 14 residues. CDR1 is SGHVS, CDR2 FNYEAQ, per germline. The receptor was isolated from a man aged 25-45 years with multiple sclerosis. The chain has TRBV7-6 and TRBJ2-1, with D perhaps TRBD2 (6 bases). Source material: PBMCs. The CDR3 DNA follows: TGTGCCAGCAGCTCTAGACCTAGCGTAGATGAGCAGTTCTTC. As protein: CASSSRPSVDEQFF.